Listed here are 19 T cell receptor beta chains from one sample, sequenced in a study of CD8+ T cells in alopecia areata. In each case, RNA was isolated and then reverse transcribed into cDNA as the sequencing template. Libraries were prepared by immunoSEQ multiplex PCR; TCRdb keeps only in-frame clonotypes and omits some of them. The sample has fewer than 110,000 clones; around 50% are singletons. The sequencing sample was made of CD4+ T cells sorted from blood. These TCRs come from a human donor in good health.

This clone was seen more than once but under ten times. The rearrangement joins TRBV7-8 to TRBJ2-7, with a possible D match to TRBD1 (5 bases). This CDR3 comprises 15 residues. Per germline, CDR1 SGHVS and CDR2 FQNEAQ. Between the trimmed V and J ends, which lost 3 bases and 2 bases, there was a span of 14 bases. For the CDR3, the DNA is TGTGCCAGCAGCTTCGGGCTAGGGGTAACCTACGAGCAGTACTTC. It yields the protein CASSFGLGVTYEQYF.

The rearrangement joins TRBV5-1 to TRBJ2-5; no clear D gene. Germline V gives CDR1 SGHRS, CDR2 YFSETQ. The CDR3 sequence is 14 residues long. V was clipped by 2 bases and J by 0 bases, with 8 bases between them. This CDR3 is CASSFGIYQETQYF. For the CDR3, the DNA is TGCGCCAGCAGCTTCGGAATTTACCAAGAGACCCAGTACTTC.

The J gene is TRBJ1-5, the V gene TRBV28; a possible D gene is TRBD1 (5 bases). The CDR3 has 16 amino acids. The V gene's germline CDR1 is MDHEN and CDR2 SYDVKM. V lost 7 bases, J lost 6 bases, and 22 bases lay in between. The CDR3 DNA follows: TGTGCCAGCAATAACTTCCGGGACGGTGATTCTCAGCCCCAGCATTTT. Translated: CASNNFRDGDSQPQHF.

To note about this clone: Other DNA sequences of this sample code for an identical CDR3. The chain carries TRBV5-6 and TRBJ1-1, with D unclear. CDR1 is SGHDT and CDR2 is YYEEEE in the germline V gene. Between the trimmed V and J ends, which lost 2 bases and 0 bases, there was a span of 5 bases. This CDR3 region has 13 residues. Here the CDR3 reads CASSLQMNTEAFF. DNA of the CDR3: TGTGCCAGCAGCTTACAAATGAACACTGAAGCTTTCTTT.

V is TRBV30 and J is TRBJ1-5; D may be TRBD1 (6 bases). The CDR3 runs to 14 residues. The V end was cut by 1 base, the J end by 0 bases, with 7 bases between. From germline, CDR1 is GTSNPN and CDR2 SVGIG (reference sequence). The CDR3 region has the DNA TGTGCCTGGAGTGGGACAGCTAGCAATCAGCCCCAGCATTTT. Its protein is CAWSGTASNQPQHF.

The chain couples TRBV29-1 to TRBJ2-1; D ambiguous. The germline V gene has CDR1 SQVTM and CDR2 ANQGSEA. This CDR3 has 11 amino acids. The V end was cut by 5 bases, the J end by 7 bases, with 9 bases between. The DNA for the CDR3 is TGCAGCGTTCTAGAGGTTAATGAGCAGTTCTTC. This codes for CSVLEVNEQFF.

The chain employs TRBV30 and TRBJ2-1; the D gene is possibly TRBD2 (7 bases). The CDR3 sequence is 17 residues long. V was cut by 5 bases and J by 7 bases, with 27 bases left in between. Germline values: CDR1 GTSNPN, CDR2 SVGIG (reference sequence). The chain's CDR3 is CAWRGGSLAVGWNEQFF. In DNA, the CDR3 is TGTGCCTGGCGAGGGGGTTCCCTAGCGGTGGGGTGGAATGAGCAGTTCTTC.

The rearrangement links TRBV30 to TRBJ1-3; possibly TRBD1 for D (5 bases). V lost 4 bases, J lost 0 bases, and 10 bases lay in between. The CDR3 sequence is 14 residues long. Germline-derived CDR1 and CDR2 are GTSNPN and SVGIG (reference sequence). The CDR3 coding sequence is TGTGCCTGGACCACGGACAACTCTGGAAACACCATATATTTT. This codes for CAWTTDNSGNTIYF.

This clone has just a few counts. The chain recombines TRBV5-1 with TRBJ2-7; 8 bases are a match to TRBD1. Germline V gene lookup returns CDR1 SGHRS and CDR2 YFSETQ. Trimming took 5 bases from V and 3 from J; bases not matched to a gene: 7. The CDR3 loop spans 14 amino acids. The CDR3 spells CASSNRGNDYEQYF. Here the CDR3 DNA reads TGCGCCAGCAGTAACAGGGGGAATGACTACGAGCAGTACTTC.

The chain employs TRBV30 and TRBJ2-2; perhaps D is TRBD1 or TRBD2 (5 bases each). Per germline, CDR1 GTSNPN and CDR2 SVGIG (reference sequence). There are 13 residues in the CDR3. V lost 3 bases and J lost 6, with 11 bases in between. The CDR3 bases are TGTGCCTGGAGCCTTTGGGGGTCCGGGGAGCTGTTTTTT. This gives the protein CAWSLWGSGELFF.

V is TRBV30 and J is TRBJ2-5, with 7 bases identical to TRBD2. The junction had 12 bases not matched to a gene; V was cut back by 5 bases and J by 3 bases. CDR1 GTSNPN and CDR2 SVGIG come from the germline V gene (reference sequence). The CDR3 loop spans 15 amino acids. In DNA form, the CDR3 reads TGTGCCTGGGGCCTGGGGGGAGGGGAAAAAGAGACCCAGTACTTC. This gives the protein CAWGLGGGEKETQYF.

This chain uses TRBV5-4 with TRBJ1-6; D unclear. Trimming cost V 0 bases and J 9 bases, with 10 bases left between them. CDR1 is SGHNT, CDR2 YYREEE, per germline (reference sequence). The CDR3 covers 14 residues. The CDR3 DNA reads TGTGCCAGCAGCTTGGAGACTTTAAGTTCACCCCTCCACTTT. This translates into CASSLETLSSPLHF.

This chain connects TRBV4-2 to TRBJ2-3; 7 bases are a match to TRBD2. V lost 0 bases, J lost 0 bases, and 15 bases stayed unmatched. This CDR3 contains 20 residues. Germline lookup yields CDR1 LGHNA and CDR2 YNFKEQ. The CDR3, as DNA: TGTGCCAGCAGCCAAGATGGGATAGCACGACTAGCCACTAGCACAGATACGCAGTATTTT. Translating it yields CASSQDGIARLATSTDTQYF.

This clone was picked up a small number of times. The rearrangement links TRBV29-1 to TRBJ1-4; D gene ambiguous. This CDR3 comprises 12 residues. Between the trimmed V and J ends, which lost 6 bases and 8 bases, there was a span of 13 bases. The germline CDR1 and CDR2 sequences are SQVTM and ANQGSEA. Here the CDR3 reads CSVRVGREKLFF. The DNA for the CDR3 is TGCAGCGTAAGGGTGGGGAGGGAAAAACTGTTTTTT.

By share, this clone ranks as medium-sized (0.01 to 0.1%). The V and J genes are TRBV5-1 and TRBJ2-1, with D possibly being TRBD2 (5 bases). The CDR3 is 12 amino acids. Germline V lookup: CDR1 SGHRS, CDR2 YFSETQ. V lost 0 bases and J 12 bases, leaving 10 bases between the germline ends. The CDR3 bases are TGCGCCAGCAGCTTGGCCGGCGGGTGGCAGTTCTTC. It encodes CASSLAGGWQFF.

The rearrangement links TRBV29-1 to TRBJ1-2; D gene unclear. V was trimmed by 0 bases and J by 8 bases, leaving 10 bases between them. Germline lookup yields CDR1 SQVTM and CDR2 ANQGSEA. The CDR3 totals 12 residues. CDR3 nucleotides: TGCAGCGTTGAAGATCAAGCGGGGGGCTACACCTTC. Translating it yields CSVEDQAGGYTF.

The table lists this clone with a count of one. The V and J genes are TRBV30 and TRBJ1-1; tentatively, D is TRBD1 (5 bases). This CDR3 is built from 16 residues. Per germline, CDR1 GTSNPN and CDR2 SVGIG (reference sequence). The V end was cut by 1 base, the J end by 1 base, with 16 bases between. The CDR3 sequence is CAWSGMIGAPNTEAFF. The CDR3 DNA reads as TGTGCCTGGAGTGGAATGATCGGGGCCCCGAACACTGAAGCTTTCTTT.

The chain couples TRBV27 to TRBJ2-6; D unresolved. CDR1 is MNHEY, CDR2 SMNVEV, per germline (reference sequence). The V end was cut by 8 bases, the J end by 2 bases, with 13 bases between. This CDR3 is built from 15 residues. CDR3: CASCTRWTGANVLTF. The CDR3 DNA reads TGTGCCAGCTGTACAAGATGGACTGGGGCCAACGTCCTGACTTTC. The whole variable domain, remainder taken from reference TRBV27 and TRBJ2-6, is EAQVTQNPRYLITVTGKKLTVTCSQNMNHEYMSWYRQDPGLGLRQIYYSMNVEVTDKGDVPEGYKVSRKEKRNFPLILESPSPNQTSLYFCASCTRWTGANVLTFGAGSRLTVL.

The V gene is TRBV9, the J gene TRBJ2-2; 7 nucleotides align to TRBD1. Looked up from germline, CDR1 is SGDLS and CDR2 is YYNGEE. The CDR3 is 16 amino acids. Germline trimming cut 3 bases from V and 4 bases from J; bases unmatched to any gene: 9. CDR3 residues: CASSARTGTATGELFF. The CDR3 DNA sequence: TGTGCCAGCAGCGCTCGGACAGGAACAGCCACCGGGGAGCTGTTTTTT.